Included here is one T cell receptor beta chain sequence, with context. Clones were sequenced by immunoSEQ multiplex PCR, and TCRdb holds only the in-frame ones, with some missing. In the table there are about 140,000 clones, approximately 89% of which are singletons. The record originates from a study of T cell responses to AZD1222 COVID-19 vaccine. About the research overall: Pooled together were second doses at about 4 or about 12 weeks.

The junction had 7 bases not matched to a gene; V was cut back by 7 bases and J by 0 bases. The germline V gene encodes CDR1 MDHEN and CDR2 SYDVKM. This CDR3 has 17 residues. J is TRBJ2-1 and V is TRBV28; TRBD1 matches 12 bases. Here the sequenced sample was peripheral blood, taken on day 0 of AZD1222 vaccination. The receptor comes from an adult in good health. CDR3: CASIGTGGRNSYNEQFF. Here the CDR3 DNA reads TGTGCCAGCATCGGGACAGGGGGCCGGAACTCCTACAATGAGCAGTTCTTC. Together with reference TRBV28 and TRBJ2-1, the CDR3 gives the full variable domain: DVKVTQSSRYLVKRTGEKVFLECVQDMDHENMFWYRQDPGLGLRLIYFSYDVKMKEKGDIPEGYSVSREKKERFSLILESASTNQTSMYLCASIGTGGRNSYNEQFFGPGTRLTVL.